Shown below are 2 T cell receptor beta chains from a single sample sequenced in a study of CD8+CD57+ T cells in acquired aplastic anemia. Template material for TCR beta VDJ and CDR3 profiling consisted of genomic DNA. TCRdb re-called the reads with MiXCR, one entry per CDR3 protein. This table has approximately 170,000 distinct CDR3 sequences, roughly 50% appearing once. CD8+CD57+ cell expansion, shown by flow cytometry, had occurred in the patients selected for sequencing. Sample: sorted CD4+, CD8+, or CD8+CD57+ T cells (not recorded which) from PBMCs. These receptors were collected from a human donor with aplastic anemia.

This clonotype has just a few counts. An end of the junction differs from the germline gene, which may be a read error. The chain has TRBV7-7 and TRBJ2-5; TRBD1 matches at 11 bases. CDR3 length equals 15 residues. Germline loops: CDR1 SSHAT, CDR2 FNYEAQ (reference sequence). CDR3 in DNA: TGTGCTAGCAGCTTAGGGACAGGGGGTCAGGAGACCCAGTACTTC. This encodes CASSLGTGGQETQYF.

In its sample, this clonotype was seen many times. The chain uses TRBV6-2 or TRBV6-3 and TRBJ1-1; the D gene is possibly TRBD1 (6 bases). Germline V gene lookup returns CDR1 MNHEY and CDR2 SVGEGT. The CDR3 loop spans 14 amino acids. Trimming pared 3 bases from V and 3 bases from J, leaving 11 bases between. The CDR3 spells CASSYYRDDTEAFF. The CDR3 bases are TGTGCCAGCAGTTATTACAGGGACGACACTGAAGCTTTCTTT.